These T cell receptor beta chains were read from a single sample in a study of T-cell memory formation after mild COVID-19. TCRdb processed the 5' RACE reads anew with MiXCR; each CDR3 protein has one entry. The sample holds hundreds of thousands of distinct CDR3 sequences, about 20% seen once. Sequencing used PBMCs or a T cell subset sorted from them (not recorded which). The source is an adult woman who had mild COVID-19 (a few samples of this study predate the infection). Cell type and time point are not known. CDR3s leave out the opening cysteine and the closing phenylalanine or tryptophan. Expanded clones are given a class, and other clones once, few, many or no size at all.

CDR3: ASSLGRGGKYNEQF
J: TRBJ2-1
length: 14
V: TRBV7-9
size: -

CDR3: ASSEEVNTEAF
J: TRBJ1-1
length: 11
V: TRBV6-1
size: many

CDR3: ASSPQAIMMNEQF
J: TRBJ2-1
length: 13
V: TRBV3-1
size: few

CDR3: ASSGTGSSSEQY
J: TRBJ2-7
length: 12
V: TRBV9
size: few

CDR3: ASSLPSGTSTDTQY
J: TRBJ2-3
length: 14
V: TRBV5-1
size: -

CDR3: SARAGASKNIQY
J: TRBJ2-4
length: 12
V: TRBV20-1
size: -

CDR3: ASSSGRIARFGNQPQH
J: TRBJ1-5
length: 16
V: TRBV12-3/TRBV12-4
size: few

CDR3: SARIRDSATGELF
J: TRBJ2-2
length: 13
V: TRBV20-1
size: few

CDR3: ATQRDFNTEAF
J: TRBJ1-1
length: 11
V: TRBV24-1
size: -

CDR3: ASSFGGVTYEQY
J: TRBJ2-7
length: 12
V: TRBV14
size: -

CDR3: ASSHWGQETQY
J: TRBJ2-5
length: 11
V: TRBV18
size: many

CDR3: ASSLKPGNYGYT
J: TRBJ1-2
length: 12
V: TRBV27
size: -

CDR3: ASSLAGVGGTEAF
J: TRBJ1-1
length: 13
V: TRBV5-1
size: few